The 10 T cell receptor beta chains reported below all come from one sample, sequenced in a study of T cell repertoires in cytomegalovirus infection. Their specific antigens are unknown. TCRdb fed the reads into MiXCR, producing one record per CDR3 protein. The sample has about 480,000 distinct CDR3 sequences; roughly a third are singletons. This material consisted of cultured PBMCs, taken from culture after CMV antigen stimulation. Receptors originate from a human donor in good health (CMV status not recorded). Some clones in this sample may be carry-over from other donors' samples.

The chain has TRBV2 and TRBJ1-2, with D uncertain. The V end was cut by 5 bases, the J end by 4 bases, with 20 bases between. The germline V gene encodes CDR1 SNHLY and CDR2 FYNNEI. CDR3 size: 16 residues. CDR3 in DNA: TGTGCCAGCAGTTTTGGGGTTCATCCAAGCATCTATGGCTACACCTTC. As protein: CASSFGVHPSIYGYTF.

The DNA of the CDR3 is TGCGCCAGCAGCCCAGCAGGGTCCGGACTTAGCAATCAGCCCCAGCATTTT. This sequence encodes CASSPAGSGLSNQPQHF. The V gene is TRBV4-3, the J gene TRBJ1-5; tentative D call: TRBD1 (5 bases). CDR3 size: 17 residues. Trimming shortened V by 4 bases and J by 0 bases, and 16 bases separated the two germline ends. Looked up from germline, CDR1 is LGHNA and CDR2 is YSLEER.

At least ten counts were recorded for this clonotype. The J gene is TRBJ2-7, the V gene TRBV19; 7 positions match TRBD2. The CDR3 consists of 15 residues. Germline V gives CDR1 LNHDA, CDR2 SQIVND (reference sequence). The J segment lost 0 bases and the V segment lost 3 bases, leaving 5 bases of the junction unmatched. The DNA of the CDR3 is TGTGCCAGTAGTATCGGTGGCGGGAGCTCCTACGAGCAGTACTTC. Protein: CASSIGGGSSYEQYF.

V and J are TRBV20-1 and TRBJ1-5, with D possibly being TRBD1 (5 bases). From germline, CDR1 is DFQATT and CDR2 SNEGSKA (reference sequence). The V end was cut by 4 bases, the J end by 2 bases, with 15 bases between. The CDR3 loop spans 15 amino acids. The CDR3 DNA is TGCAGTGCTATGACTGCCGGGGGTCGCAATCAGCCCCAGCATTTT. Its translation: CSAMTAGGRNQPQHF.

In this sample, this clonotype turned up many times. CDR3 protein: CASSLMRGLTDTQYF. For the CDR3, the DNA is TGTGCCAGCAGCTTAATGAGGGGGCTTACAGATACGCAGTATTTT. The V gene is TRBV7-2, the J gene TRBJ2-3; the match to TRBD1 covers 7 bases. The CDR3 length is 15 residues. The germline V gene encodes CDR1 SGHTA and CDR2 FQGNSA. V was pared by 2 bases and J by 3 bases, with 5 bases of the junction left unmatched.

In its sample, this clonotype was seen a few times. The rearrangement uses TRBV4-3 and TRBJ2-2, with D tentatively TRBD1 (5 bases). Trimming cost V 0 bases and J 8 bases, with 13 bases left between them. The CDR3 covers 15 residues. Germline V CDR1 and CDR2: LGHNA, YSLEER. The CDR3 nucleotides are TGCGCCAGCAGCCAAGACCAGGGCTTGTCTGGGGAGCTGTTTTTT. Residues: CASSQDQGLSGELFF.

This clonotype was recorded a few times. This chain joins TRBV2 and TRBJ2-2; TRBD1 is a possible D gene (6 bases). Between the trimmed V and J ends, which lost 6 bases and 5 bases, there was a span of 10 bases. The CDR3 extends over 13 amino acids. Germline values: CDR1 SNHLY, CDR2 FYNNEI. CDR3 nucleotides: TGTGCCAGCAGACAGGGTTGGACCGGGGAGCTGTTTTTT. As protein: CASRQGWTGELFF.

The chain carries TRBV20-1 and TRBJ1-3; no reliable D call. Trimming took off 0 bases at V and 2 bases at J, with 11 bases between the two ends. The CDR3 runs to 15 residues. CDR1 is DFQATT and CDR2 is SNEGSKA in the germline V gene (reference sequence). CDR3 loop: CSARDPEGPGNTIYF. The CDR3 region has the DNA TGCAGTGCTAGAGATCCTGAAGGGCCTGGAAACACCATATATTTT.

In this sample, this clonotype turned up many times. The gene calls are TRBV2 and TRBJ2-2, with TRBD1 matching over 7 bases. Germline values: CDR1 SNHLY, CDR2 FYNNEI. The CDR3 consists of 16 residues. The J segment lost 2 bases and the V segment lost 7 bases, leaving 10 bases of the junction unmatched. CDR3 in amino acids: CASTKTRTGNTGELFF. CDR3 DNA sequence: TGTGCCAGCACCAAAACGAGGACAGGAAACACCGGGGAGCTGTTTTTT. The entire variable domain, with the rest obtained from reference TRBV2 and TRBJ2-2, is as follows: EPEVTQTPSHQVTQMGQEVILRCVPISNHLYFYWYRQILGQKVEFLVSFYNNEISEKSEIFDDQFSVERPDGSNFTLKIRSTKLEDSAMYFCASTKTRTGNTGELFFGEGSRLTVL.

This clonotype was seen only a few times. The CDR3 DNA reads as TGTGCCAGCAGCTTAATCCCTAATAGCGGGAAGAGCTCCTACAATGAGCAGTTCTTC. This gives the protein CASSLIPNSGKSSYNEQFF. This chain joins TRBV7-4 and TRBJ2-1, with TRBD2 matching 8 bases. Germline assignment: CDR1 SGHVT and CDR2 SQSDAQ. The CDR3 consists of 19 residues. After removal of 2 bases from V and 0 bases from J, the junction contained 12 bases not matched to a gene.